One sample yielded the 14 T cell receptor beta chains listed below, sequenced in a study of patients and donors after allogeneic stem cell transplantation. MiXCR was run by TCRdb on the RT-PCR reads, yielding one entry per CDR3 protein. The sample has approximately 220,000 distinct CDR3 sequences, around 41% seen once. Sequences were obtained from blood, either unsorted or a sorted T cell fraction (not recorded which). The source is a human donor who was either an allogeneic HSCT recipient or a stem cell or donor lymphocyte infusion donor (not recorded which). It is not recorded whose cells these are; they may come from a transplant donor.

The J gene is TRBJ2-3, the V gene TRBV6-2 or TRBV6-3; 7 positions match TRBD1. CDR1 is MNHEY and CDR2 is SVGEGT in the germline V gene. Unmatched junction bases numbered 10, after V lost 8 bases and J lost 2 bases. There are 15 residues in the CDR3. The DNA for the CDR3 is TGTGCCAGCGGACATCGGGACAGCGTCACAGATACGCAGTATTTT. It specifies CASGHRDSVTDTQYF.

This chain joins TRBV4-1 and TRBJ1-5; tentatively, D is TRBD1 (5 bases). Per the germline V gene, CDR1 is MGHRA and CDR2 is YSYEKL. The CDR3 covers 18 residues. Trimming took 3 bases from V and 0 from J, leaving 18 bases between them. CDR3 loop: CASSHSWGTKVSNQPQHF. DNA of the CDR3: TGCGCCAGCAGCCATTCTTGGGGGACGAAGGTTAGCAATCAGCCCCAGCATTTT.

The chain recombines TRBV20-1 with TRBJ2-1, with 7 nucleotides matching TRBD2. Trimming cost V 5 bases and J 0 bases; bases outside gene matches: 4. The CDR3 is 14 residues long. Germline CDR1 and CDR2: DFQATT and SNEGSKA (reference sequence). CDR3 nucleotides: TGCAGTGCTGCGACTAGCTTCTCCTACAATGAGCAGTTCTTC. It is translated as CSAATSFSYNEQFF.

This clonotype was observed a handful of times. The chain uses TRBV20-1 and TRBJ2-1; 9 bases align to TRBD1. The CDR3 is 14 residues long. The germline V gene has CDR1 DFQATT and CDR2 SNEGSKA (reference sequence). V dropped 0 bases and J dropped 8; count of bases not matched to a gene: 5. CDR3 region: CSARDWTGVDEQFF. CDR3 nucleotides: TGCAGTGCTAGAGACTGGACAGGGGTAGATGAGCAGTTCTTC.

The rearrangement uses TRBV3-1 and TRBJ2-3; 9 nucleotides agree with TRBD2. V shed 1 base and J 6 bases; nucleotides not matched to a gene: 8. This CDR3 contains 16 residues. Germline V lookup: CDR1 LGHDT, CDR2 YNNKEL (reference sequence). CDR3 sequence reads: CASSQVAGARGDTQYF. The CDR3 nucleotides are TGTGCCAGCAGCCAAGTAGCGGGGGCCAGAGGGGATACGCAGTATTTT.

The chain couples TRBV19 to TRBJ1-5; D is uncertain. V shed 4 bases and J shed 6 bases, with 13 bases lying between them. CDR3 length: 14 amino acids. From germline, CDR1 is LNHDA and CDR2 SQIVND (reference sequence). The CDR3 coding sequence is TGTGCCAGTAGTAAGGACTTTTTTGGTCAGCCCCAGCATTTT. It encodes CASSKDFFGQPQHF.

V gene TRBV29-1 combines with J gene TRBJ2-5; D ambiguous. There are 10 residues in the CDR3. The V end was cut by 7 bases, the J end by 1 base, with 4 bases between. Germline V gene lookup returns CDR1 SQVTM and CDR2 ANQGSEA. CDR3: CSAAQETQYF. CDR3 sequence (DNA): TGCAGCGCAGCCCAAGAGACCCAGTACTTC.

DNA for the CDR3: TGCAGTGCTAGAGACCCAGGGAAAAACACTGAAGCTTTCTTT. Amino acids: CSARDPGKNTEAFF. The chain employs TRBV20-1 and TRBJ1-1; possible D gene TRBD1, 5 bases. V was cut by 0 bases and J by 2 bases, with 10 bases left in between. In germline, CDR1 is DFQATT, CDR2 SNEGSKA (reference sequence). The CDR3 has 14 amino acids.

The rearrangement links TRBV12-3 or TRBV12-4 to TRBJ1-6; 10 bases line up with TRBD1. The J segment lost 0 bases and the V segment lost 3 bases, leaving 5 bases of the junction unmatched. The CDR3 contains 18 residues. The CDR3 protein is CASSFGDRGSSYNSPLHF. In DNA form, the CDR3 reads TGTGCCAGCAGTTTCGGGGACAGGGGAAGCTCCTATAATTCACCCCTCCACTTT.

The chain carries TRBV4-1 and TRBJ2-1, with D maybe TRBD2 (5 bases). The CDR3 extends over 12 amino acids. Germline loops: CDR1 MGHRA, CDR2 YSYEKL. V lost 0 bases, J lost 12 bases, and 9 bases lay in between. The CDR3 protein is CASSQEVGGQFF. In nucleotides, the CDR3 is TGCGCCAGCAGCCAAGAGGTCGGAGGGCAGTTCTTC.

The rearrangement uses TRBV28 and TRBJ2-7; D is perhaps TRBD2 (5 bases). CDR1 and CDR2 from the germline V gene are MDHEN and SYDVKM. This CDR3 is 13 amino acids long. With 3 bases removed from V and 5 bases from J, the gap between germline ends came to 11 bases. The CDR3 sequence: CASSLRGIDEQYF. The CDR3 DNA sequence: TGTGCCAGCAGTTTGAGAGGGATCGACGAGCAGTACTTC.

The chain couples TRBV5-1 to TRBJ1-5, with D unclear. V was cut by 0 bases and J by 3 bases, with 7 bases left in between. The V gene's germline CDR1 is SGHRS and CDR2 YFSETQ. The CDR3 consists of 14 residues. CDR3 protein: CASSLEGVNQPQHF. CDR3 nucleotides: TGCGCCAGCAGCTTGGAGGGAGTCAATCAGCCCCAGCATTTT.

This clonotype was counted a few times. V usage is TRBV19 and J usage is TRBJ1-6; 10 nucleotides match TRBD1. Germline V CDR1 and CDR2: LNHDA, SQIVND (reference sequence). With 6 bases clipped from V and 9 bases from J, the junction kept 8 bases outside the gene matches. The CDR3 is 15 residues long. The CDR3, as DNA: TGTGCCAGTAGCTCAGACGGGACAGGGGTTTCACCCCTCCACTTT. Amino acid sequence: CASSSDGTGVSPLHF. Variable domain in full (rest from reference TRBV19 and TRBJ1-6): DGGITQSPKYLFRKEGQNVTLSCEQNLNHDAMYWYRQDPGQGLRLIYYSQIVNDFQKGDIAEGYSVSREKKESFPLTVTSAQKNPTAFYLCASSSDGTGVSPLHFGNGTRLTVT.

The chain uses TRBV30 and TRBJ1-2, with D unclear. Germline values: CDR1 GTSNPN, CDR2 SVGIG (reference sequence). Deletions cut 4 bases from V and 6 bases from J, with 9 bases between. The CDR3 runs 11 residues. The CDR3 bases are TGTGCCTGGAAAGCGTTGCATGGCTACACCTTC. Its translation: CAWKALHGYTF.